This entry concerns a single TCR beta chain. The specificity of this receptor is unknown. The input lacks base qualities; no much larger clone sits a single base away. Lesional scalp punch biopsies and peripheral blood were obtained from alopecia areata patients. After PBMCs were isolated by density centrifugation and stained for CD3, CD4 and CD8, a FACSAria was used to sort CD4+ and CD8+ T cells. Libraries were made using the immunoSEQ multiplex PCR assay. RNA was extracted from all samples and reverse transcribed into cDNA, which served as template for TCR sequencing. SuperScript III was used to make first-strand cDNA, primed with a 2:1 mix of oligo-dT and random hexamers. A synthetic immune receptor repertoire was used to assess amplification bias, and residual bias was removed computationally. The paper's data handling went like this. After raw reads were preprocessed to remove errors, the CDR3 was defined following IMGT conventions as running from the conserved cysteine to phenylalanine. Clonality was computed by normalizing Shannon entropy by log2 of the number of productive unique TCRs and subtracting the result from 1. Scalp TCRbeta sequences were cross-referenced with sorted blood CD4 and CD8 repertoires so that the CD4 or CD8 identity of scalp clones could be inferred. TCRdb's version of the immuneACCESS table is confined to in-frame rearrangements and falls short of the full clone set. An unresolved V gene accounts for under half of the shortfall where checked; the remainder is of unknown origin. V and J calls and clone size are copied from that table; D and trimming were computed from the DNA. The sample table shows about 150,000 clones, and 47% are seen once. The ten largest account for 6.5% to 7.5% of the sample.

The junction carries 13 bases between V and J, which are trimmed by 4 bases and 6 bases respectively. The germline V gene encodes CDR1 GTSNPN and CDR2 SVGIG (reference sequence). Reading from cysteine to phenylalanine, the CDR3 counts 12 amino acids. CDR3 DNA only is kept here, 36 bases in frame from base 1. This sample stems from a study of CD8+ T cells in alopecia areata (dated by TCRdb to 2016 to 2018). Broadly, across the study: Treated patients were enrolled in an open-label pilot trial of oral tofacitinib, 5 to 10 mg twice daily, for moderate-to-severe alopecia areata. Tofacitinib was administered for 6 to 18 months, and 6 months of follow-up off drug were then conducted to assess delayed response and recurrence. High-throughput TCRbeta sequencing was used to examine T cell clonal expansion in alopecia areata in both the C3H/HeJ mouse model and human patients. In humans, TCRbeta sequencing was performed on scalp tissue and on sorted CD4+ and CD8+ peripheral blood T cells from healthy controls and from patients with patchy or totalis/universalis alopecia areata. Biopsies were taken from tofacitinib-treated patients at baseline and at 4 and 24 weeks of treatment, and a later scalp biopsy was taken in several of the tofacitinib-treated patients. Scalp clonality was compared among normal scalp (n=4), patchy alopecia areata scalp (n=8), and alopecia totalis/universalis scalp (n=8). RNA came from the PAXgene miRNA kit for fixed scalp, the miRNeasy kit for PBMCs, and the RNeasy kit for mouse skin. TCRbeta CDR3 regions were amplified by immunoSEQ multiplex PCR with 35 Vbeta forward and 13 Jbeta reverse primers. Here is what the overall study found, with its caveats: Unlike mouse skin, where gammadelta T cells dominate, normal human skin contains resident alphabeta T cells that get sequenced too, which complicates analysis of the scalp TCR repertoire. Compared with normal scalp, lesional scalp, particularly in alopecia totalis/universalis, had higher clonality and more expanded CD8+ clones, which suggests antigenic drive. TCR sequences shared between patients were less clear than in mice, possibly partly because of HLA diversity in the patient population.

This sequence uses TRBV30 and TRBJ2-7, with TRBD2 perhaps the D gene, on 7 matching bases. The sample taken for sequencing was CD4+ T cells sorted from blood. The TCR was taken from a human donor with alopecia areata. The CDR3 protein is CAWTAGGREQYF. The base sequence is TGTGCCTGGACCGCCGGGGGGCGCGAGCAGTACTTC.